This TCR beta chain stems from a study of PD-1 blockade in classical Hodgkin lymphoma. Regarding the study as a whole: Reports described newly diagnosed patients as having lower baseline TCR diversity than healthy donors. Causes of the repertoire differences remain undefined, possibly disease activity or prior therapy.

Regarding time point: newly diagnosed, previously untreated cHL patient sample. Peripheral samples used as comparators were newly diagnosed, untreated classical Hodgkin lymphoma PBMCs. The junction had 8 bases not matched to a gene; V was cut back by 5 bases and J by 7 bases. Germline V CDR1 and CDR2: SEHNR, FQNEAQ (reference sequence). The CDR3 has 17 residues. Comments on this clone: Its antigen is not known.

Sequenced by immunoSEQ multiplex PCR; TCRdb stores in-frame clones only, minus some. Among 25,000 to 35,000 clones listed, 94% were seen once. The receptor was derived from a human donor with classical Hodgkin lymphoma. The chain couples TRBV7-9 to TRBJ2-1; 16 bases agree with TRBD2. Sequencing input: peripheral blood mononuclear cells (PBMCs). The CDR3 nucleotides read TGTGCCAGCAGCCCTCGCGGGACTAGCGGGGGGGGGAATGAGCAGTTCTTC. Translated, it gives CASSPRGTSGGGNEQFF.